This T cell receptor (beta chain) was sequenced for a study of cytomegalovirus exposure and HLA in healthy donors. Between the trimmed V and J ends, which lost 5 bases and 4 bases, there was a span of 16 bases. CDR3 size: 15 residues. Germline assignment: CDR1 SEHNR and CDR2 FQNEAQ (reference sequence). As to this clone: What it binds is not known.

Researchers ran the PCR with 60 Vbeta and 13 Jbeta primers. Sequencing used immunoSEQ multiplex PCR; TCRdb keeps in-frame clones, though not all of them. The table has some 170,000 clones, roughly 79% seen once. Overall study findings and caveats: In a later analysis, HLA-associated TCR beta chains were more clonally expanded than equally common others. The likely explanation for a cluster of highly shared sequence variants was sequencing artifact.

The origin of this receptor is a woman in her late teens or twenties in good health and CMV-seropositive. The chain carries TRBV7-9 and TRBJ2-3, with D possibly matching TRBD1 (6 bases). The sequenced sample consisted of PBMCs. Written as DNA, the CDR3 is TGTGCCAGCAGCATAACAGGGCGCCCGGCAGATACGCAGTATTTT. It codes for CASSITGRPADTQYF.